The T cell receptor beta chain described here comes from a study of beta chain features in type 1 diabetes. Study-wide results and limits: Shorter TCRB CDR3s, moderately but significantly so, were found in Type 1 diabetes patients in all four CD4+ subsets. There were fewer insertions and more deletions at the VDJ junctions of type 1 diabetes patients.

Expressed TCRB transcripts were sequenced after all isolated RNA was converted to cDNA. Produced via immunoSEQ multiplex PCR; TCRdb's table is partial and in-frame only. Of roughly 350,000 clones listed, roughly 9.8% are singletons. There are a few counts of this clone. Its antigen is unknown. CDR3 size: 16 residues. The junction had 14 bases not matched to a gene; V was cut back by 2 bases and J by 11 bases. In germline, CDR1 is SGHAT, CDR2 FQNNGV. The gene calls are TRBV11-2 and TRBJ2-7, with TRBD1 matching over 11 bases. This receptor was identified in a man under 40 with type 1 diabetes. The material sequenced was central memory CD4+ T cells from blood. The CDR3 spells CASSLMEGTGGLVEYF. The CDR3, as DNA: TGTGCCAGCAGCTTAATGGAGGGGACAGGGGGATTGGTGGAGTACTTC.